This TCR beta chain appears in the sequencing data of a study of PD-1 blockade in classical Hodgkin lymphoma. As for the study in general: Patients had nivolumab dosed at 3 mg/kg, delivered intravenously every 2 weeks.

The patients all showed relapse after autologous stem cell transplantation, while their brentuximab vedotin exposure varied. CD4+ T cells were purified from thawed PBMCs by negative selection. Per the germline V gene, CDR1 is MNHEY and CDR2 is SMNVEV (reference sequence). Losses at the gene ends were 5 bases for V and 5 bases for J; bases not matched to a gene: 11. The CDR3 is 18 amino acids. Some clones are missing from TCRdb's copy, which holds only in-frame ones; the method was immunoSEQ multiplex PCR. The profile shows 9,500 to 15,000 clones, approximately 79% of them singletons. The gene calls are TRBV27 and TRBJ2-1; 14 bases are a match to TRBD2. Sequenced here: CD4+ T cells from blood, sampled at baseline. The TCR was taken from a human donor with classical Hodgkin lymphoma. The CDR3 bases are TGTGCCAGCAGTACCATCACGACTAGCGGGGGGGCCCACAATGAGCAGTTCTTC. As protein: CASSTITTSGGAHNEQFF.